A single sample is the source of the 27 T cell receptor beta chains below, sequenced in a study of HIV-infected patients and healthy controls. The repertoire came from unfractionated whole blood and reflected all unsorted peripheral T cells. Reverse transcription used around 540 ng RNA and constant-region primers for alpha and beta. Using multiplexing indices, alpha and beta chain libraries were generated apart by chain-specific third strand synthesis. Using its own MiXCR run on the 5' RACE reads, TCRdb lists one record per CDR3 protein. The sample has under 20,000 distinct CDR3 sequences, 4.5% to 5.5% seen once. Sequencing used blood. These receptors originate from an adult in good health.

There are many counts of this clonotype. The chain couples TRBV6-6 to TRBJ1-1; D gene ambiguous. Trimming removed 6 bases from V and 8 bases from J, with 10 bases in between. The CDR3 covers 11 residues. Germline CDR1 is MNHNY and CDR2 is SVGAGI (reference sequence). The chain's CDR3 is CASRTGIEAFF. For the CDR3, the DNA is TGTGCCAGCAGGACCGGGATCGAAGCTTTCTTT.

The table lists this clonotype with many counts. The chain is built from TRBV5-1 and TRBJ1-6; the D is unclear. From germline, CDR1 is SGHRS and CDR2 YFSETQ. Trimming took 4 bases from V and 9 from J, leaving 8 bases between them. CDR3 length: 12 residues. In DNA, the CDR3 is TGCGCCAGCAGCCCCCAAGGTTCACCCCTCCACTTT. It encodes CASSPQGSPLHF.

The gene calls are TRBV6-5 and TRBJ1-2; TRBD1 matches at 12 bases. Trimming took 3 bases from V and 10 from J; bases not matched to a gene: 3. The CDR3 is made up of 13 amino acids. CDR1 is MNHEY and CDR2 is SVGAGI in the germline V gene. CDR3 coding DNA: TGTGCCAGCAGTTATGGGACAGGGGGCGTCTACACCTTC. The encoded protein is CASSYGTGGVYTF.

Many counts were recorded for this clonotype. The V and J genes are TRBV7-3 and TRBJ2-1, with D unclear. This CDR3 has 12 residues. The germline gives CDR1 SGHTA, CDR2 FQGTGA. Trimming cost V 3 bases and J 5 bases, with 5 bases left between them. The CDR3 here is CASSLYDNEQFF. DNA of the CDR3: TGTGCCAGCAGCTTGTACGACAATGAGCAGTTCTTC. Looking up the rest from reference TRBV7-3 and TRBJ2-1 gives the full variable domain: GAGVSQTPSNKVTEKGKYVELRCDPISGHTALYWYRQSLGQGPEFLIYFQGTGAADDSGLPNDRFFAVRPEGSVSTLKIQRTERGDSAVYLCASSLYDNEQFFGPGTRLTVL.

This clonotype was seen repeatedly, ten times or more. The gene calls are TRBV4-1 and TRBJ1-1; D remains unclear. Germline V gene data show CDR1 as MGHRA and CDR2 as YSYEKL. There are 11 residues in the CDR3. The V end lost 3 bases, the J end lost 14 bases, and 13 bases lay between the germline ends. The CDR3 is CASSQALRVFF. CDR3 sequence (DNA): TGCGCCAGCAGCCAGGCTTTGAGGGTATTCTTT.

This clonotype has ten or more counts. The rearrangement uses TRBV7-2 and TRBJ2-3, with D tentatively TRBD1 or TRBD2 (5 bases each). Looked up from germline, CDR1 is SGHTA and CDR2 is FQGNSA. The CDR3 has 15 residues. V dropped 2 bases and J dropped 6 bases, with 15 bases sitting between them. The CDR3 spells CASSLWAGSRDTQYF. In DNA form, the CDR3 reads TGTGCCAGCAGCTTATGGGCAGGGAGCCGGGATACGCAGTATTTT.

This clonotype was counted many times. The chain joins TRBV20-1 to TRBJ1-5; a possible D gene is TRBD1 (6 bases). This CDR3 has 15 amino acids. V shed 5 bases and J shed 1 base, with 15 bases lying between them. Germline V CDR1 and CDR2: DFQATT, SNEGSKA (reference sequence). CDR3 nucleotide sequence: TGCAGTGCTCCCCGACCGGGGGCCAGCAATCAGCCCCAGCATTTT. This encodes CSAPRPGASNQPQHF.

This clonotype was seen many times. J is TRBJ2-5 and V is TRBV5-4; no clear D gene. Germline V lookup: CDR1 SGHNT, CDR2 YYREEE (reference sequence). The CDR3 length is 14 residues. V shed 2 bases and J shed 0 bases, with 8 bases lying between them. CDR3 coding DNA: TGTGCCAGCAGCTTTTGGCTTAACCAAGAGACCCAGTACTTC. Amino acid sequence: CASSFWLNQETQYF.

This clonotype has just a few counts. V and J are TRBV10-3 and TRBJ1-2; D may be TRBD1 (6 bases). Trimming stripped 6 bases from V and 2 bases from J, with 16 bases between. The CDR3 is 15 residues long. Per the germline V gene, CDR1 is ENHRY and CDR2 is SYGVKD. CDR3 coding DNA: TGTGCCATCAGGGTTCCAGGGGATGCGAACTATGGCTACACCTTC. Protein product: CAIRVPGDANYGYTF.

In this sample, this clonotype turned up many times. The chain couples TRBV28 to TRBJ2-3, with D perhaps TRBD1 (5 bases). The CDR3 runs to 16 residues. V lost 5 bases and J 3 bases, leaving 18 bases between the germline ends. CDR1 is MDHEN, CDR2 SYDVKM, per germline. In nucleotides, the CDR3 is TGTGCCAGCAGTCCCTCCAGGGCCCTCGCGACAGATACGCAGTATTTT. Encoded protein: CASSPSRALATDTQYF.

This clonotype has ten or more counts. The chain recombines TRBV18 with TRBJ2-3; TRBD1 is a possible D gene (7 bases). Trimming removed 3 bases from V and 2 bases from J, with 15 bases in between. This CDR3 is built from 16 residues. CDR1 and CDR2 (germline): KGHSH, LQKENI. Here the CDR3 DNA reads TGTGCCAGCTCACCCGGAGGAGGGGGCCCCACAGATACGCAGTATTTT. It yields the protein CASSPGGGGPTDTQYF.

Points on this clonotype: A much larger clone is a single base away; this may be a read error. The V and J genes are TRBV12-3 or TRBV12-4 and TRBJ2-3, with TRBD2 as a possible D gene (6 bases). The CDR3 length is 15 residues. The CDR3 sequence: CASSLEGSSIDTQYF. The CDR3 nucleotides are TGTGCCAGCAGTTTGGAGGGCTCTAGCATAGATACGCAGTATTTT.

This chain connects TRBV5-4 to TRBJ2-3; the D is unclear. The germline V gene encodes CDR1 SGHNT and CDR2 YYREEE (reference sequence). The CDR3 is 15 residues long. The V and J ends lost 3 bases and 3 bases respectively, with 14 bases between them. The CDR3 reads CASSSPGRLTDTQYF. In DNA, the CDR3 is TGTGCCAGCAGCTCCCCCGGACGTCTTACAGATACGCAGTATTTT.

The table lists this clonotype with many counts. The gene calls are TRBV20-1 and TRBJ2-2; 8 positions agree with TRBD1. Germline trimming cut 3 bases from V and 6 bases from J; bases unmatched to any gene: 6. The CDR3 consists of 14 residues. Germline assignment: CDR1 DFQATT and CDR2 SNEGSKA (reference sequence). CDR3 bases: TGCAGTGCTAGGGACAGGGCGTTCGCCGGGGAGCTGTTTTTT. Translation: CSARDRAFAGELFF.

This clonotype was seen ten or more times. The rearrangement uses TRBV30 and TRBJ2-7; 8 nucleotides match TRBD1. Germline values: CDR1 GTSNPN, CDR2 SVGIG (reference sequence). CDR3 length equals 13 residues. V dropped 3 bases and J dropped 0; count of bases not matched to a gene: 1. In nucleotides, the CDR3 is TGTGCCTGGAGCGGACAGGGCTCCTACGAGCAGTACTTC. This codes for CAWSGQGSYEQYF.

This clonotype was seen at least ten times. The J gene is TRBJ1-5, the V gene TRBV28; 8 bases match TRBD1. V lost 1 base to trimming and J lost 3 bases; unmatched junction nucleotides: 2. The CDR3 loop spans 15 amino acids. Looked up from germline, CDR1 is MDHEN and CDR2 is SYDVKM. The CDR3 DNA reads TGTGCCAGCAGTTTATTGACAGGGGCCAATCAGCCCCAGCATTTT. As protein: CASSLLTGANQPQHF.

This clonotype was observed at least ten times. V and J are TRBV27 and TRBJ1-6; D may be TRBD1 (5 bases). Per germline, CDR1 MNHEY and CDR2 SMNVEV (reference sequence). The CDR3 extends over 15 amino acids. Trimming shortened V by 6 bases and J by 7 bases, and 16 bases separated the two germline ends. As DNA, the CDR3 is TGTGCCAGCAGCCATGGGGGGGGTTGGAATTCACCCCTCCACTTT. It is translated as CASSHGGGWNSPLHF.

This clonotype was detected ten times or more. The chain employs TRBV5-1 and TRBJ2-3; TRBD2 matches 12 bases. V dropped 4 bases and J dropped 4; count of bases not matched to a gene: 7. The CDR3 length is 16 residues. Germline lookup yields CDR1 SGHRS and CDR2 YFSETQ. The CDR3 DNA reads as TGCGCCAGCAGCACCGGACTAGCGGGGTTCGCAGATACGCAGTATTTT. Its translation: CASSTGLAGFADTQYF.

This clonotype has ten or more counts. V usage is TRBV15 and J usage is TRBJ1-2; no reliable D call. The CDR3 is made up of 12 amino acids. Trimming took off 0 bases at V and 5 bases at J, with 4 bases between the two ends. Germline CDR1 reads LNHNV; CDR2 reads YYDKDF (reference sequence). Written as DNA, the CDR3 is TGTGCCACCAGCAGAGACCTATATGGCTACACCTTC. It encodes CATSRDLYGYTF.

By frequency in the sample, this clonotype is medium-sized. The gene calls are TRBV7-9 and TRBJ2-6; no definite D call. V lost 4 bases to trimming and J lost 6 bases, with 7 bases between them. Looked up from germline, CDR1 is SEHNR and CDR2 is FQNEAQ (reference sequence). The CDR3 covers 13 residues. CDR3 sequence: CASSSVEANVLTF. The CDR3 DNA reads TGTGCCAGCAGCTCTGTTGAGGCCAACGTCCTGACTTTC.

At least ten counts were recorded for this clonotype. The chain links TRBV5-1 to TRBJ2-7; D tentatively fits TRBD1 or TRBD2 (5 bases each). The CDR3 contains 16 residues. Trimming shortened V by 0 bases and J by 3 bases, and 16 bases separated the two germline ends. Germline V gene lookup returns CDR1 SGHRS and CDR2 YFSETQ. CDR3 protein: CASSLAGARQGYEQYF. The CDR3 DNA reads TGCGCCAGCAGCTTGGCCGGGGCCCGACAAGGCTACGAGCAGTACTTC.

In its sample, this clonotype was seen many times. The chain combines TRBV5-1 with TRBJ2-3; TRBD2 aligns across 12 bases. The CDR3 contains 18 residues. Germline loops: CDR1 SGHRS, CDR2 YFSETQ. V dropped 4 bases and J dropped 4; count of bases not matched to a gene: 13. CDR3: CASSPKSGLAGIPDTQYF. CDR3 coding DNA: TGCGCCAGCAGCCCCAAATCGGGACTAGCGGGTATACCAGATACGCAGTATTTT.

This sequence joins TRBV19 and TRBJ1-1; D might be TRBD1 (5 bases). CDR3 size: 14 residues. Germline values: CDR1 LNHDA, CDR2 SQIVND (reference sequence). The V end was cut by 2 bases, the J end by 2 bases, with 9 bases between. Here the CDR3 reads CASSIRGDNTEAFF. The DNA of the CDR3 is TGTGCCAGTAGTATACGAGGGGATAACACTGAAGCTTTCTTT.

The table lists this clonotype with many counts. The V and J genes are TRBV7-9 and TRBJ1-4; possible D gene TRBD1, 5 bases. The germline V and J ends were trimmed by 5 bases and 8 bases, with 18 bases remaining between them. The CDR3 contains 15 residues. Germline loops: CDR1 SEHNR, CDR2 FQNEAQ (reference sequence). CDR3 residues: CASSHNQGRGEKLFF. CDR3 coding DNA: TGTGCCAGCAGCCACAACCAGGGTCGGGGAGAAAAACTGTTTTTT. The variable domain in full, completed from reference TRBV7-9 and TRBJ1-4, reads DTGVSQNPRHKITKRGQNVTFRCDPISEHNRLYWYRQTLGQGPEFLTYFQNEAQLEKSRLLSDRFSAERPKGSFSTLEIQRTEQGDSAMYLCASSHNQGRGEKLFFGSGTQLSVL.

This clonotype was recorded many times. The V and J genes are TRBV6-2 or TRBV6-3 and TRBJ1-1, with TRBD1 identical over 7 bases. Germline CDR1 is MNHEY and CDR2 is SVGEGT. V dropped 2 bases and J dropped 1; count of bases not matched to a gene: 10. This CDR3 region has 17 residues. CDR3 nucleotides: TGTGCCAGCAGTTACCCCCTAGGTGGGACAGCGAACACTGAAGCTTTCTTT. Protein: CASSYPLGGTANTEAFF.

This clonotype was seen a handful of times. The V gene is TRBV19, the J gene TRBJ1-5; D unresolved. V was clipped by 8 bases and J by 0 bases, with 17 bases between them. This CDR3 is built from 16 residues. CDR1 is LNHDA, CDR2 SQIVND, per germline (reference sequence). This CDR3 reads CASSSSGGYSNQPQHF. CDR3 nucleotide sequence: TGTGCCAGTTCCAGTTCGGGAGGGTATAGCAATCAGCCCCAGCATTTT. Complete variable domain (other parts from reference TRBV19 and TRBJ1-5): DGGITQSPKYLFRKEGQNVTLSCEQNLNHDAMYWYRQDPGQGLRLIYYSQIVNDFQKGDIAEGYSVSREKKESFPLTVTSAQKNPTAFYLCASSSSGGYSNQPQHFGDGTRLSIL.

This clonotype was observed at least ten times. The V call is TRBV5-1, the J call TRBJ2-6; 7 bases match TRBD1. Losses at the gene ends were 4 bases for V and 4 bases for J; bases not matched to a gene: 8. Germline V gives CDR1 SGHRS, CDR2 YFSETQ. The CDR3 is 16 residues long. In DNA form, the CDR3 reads TGCGCCAGCAGCCGGGACAGCGGATCGGGGGCCAACGTCCTGACTTTC. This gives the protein CASSRDSGSGANVLTF.